The 29 T cell receptor beta chains below were found in one sample sequenced in a study of tumor-infiltrating lymphocytes in oesophageal squamous cell carcinoma (TCRdb year 2016). Library preparation employed PCR. Sequencer: Illumina HiSeq 2000. Through fastp at Q25 and MiXCR, TCRdb rebuilt clones from the public reads, retaining in-frame beta chains. Entries that share a CDR3 protein sequence are merged under the most common genes and DNA. The sample records about 20,000 distinct CDR3 sequences, approximately 39% of which are singletons. The ten largest clones capture around 19% of the sample. The specimen sequenced was normal esophageal tissue next to the tumor. These receptors were taken from a female donor with esophageal squamous cell carcinoma.

By proportion, this clonotype is large. The rearrangement joins TRBV7-8 to TRBJ2-3; 8 positions match TRBD2. This CDR3 has 18 residues. Germline trimming cut 5 bases from V and 4 bases from J; bases unmatched to any gene: 17. Germline V CDR1 and CDR2: SGHVS, FQNEAQ. Written as DNA, the CDR3 is TGTGCCAGCAGCCTCCTAGCCCGGGTCGGGAGGGTTGCAGATACGCAGTATTTT. Encoded protein: CASSLLARVGRVADTQYF. Full variable domain (outside the CDR3, taken from reference TRBV7-8 and TRBJ2-3): GAGVSQSPRYKVAKRGQDVALRCDPISGHVSLFWYQQALGQGPEFLTYFQNEAQLDKSGLPSDRFFAERPEGSVSTLKIQRTQQEDSAVYLCASSLLARVGRVADTQYFGPGTRLTVL.

The gene calls are TRBV19 and TRBJ1-5, with D possibly TRBD1 on 5 matching bases. Germline loops: CDR1 LNHDA, CDR2 SQIVND (reference sequence). The CDR3 consists of 12 residues. V was cut by 9 bases and J by 6 bases, with 12 bases left in between. CDR3: CASEGWPQPQHF. DNA for the CDR3: TGTGCCAGCGAGGGGTGGCCTCAGCCCCAGCATTTT. The full variable domain, completed using reference TRBV19 and TRBJ1-5, is DGGITQSPKYLFRKEGQNVTLSCEQNLNHDAMYWYRQDPGQGLRLIYYSQIVNDFQKGDIAEGYSVSREKKESFPLTVTSAQKNPTAFYLCASEGWPQPQHFGDGTRLSIL.

This clonotype was recorded many times. The genes are TRBV28 and TRBJ1-1; D unclear. Looked up from germline, CDR1 is MDHEN and CDR2 is SYDVKM. V dropped 6 bases and J dropped 3 bases, with 14 bases sitting between them. CDR3 length: 14 amino acids. The CDR3 sequence: CASRRRRDHTEAFF. CDR3 DNA sequence: TGTGCCAGCAGACGCCGGCGGGATCACACTGAAGCTTTCTTT.

The V call is TRBV6-6, the J call TRBJ2-5; possibly TRBD2 for D (6 bases). V lost 0 bases to trimming and J lost 4 bases, with 9 bases between them. CDR1 MNHNY and CDR2 SVGAGI come from the germline V gene (reference sequence). There are 14 residues in the CDR3. CDR3 residues: CASSYSGGGETQYF. CDR3 nucleotides: TGTGCCAGCAGTTACTCGGGGGGAGGAGAGACCCAGTACTTC.

This clonotype was recorded many times. The chain's CDR3 is CASSPKGARTQYF. DNA of the CDR3: TGTGCCAGCAGCCCTAAGGGGGCAAGAACCCAGTACTTC. The V call is TRBV27, the J call TRBJ2-5; 7 nucleotides align to TRBD1. Germline V gene lookup returns CDR1 MNHEY and CDR2 SMNVEV (reference sequence). The J segment lost 8 bases and the V segment lost 6 bases, leaving 9 bases of the junction unmatched. The CDR3 runs 13 residues.

This clonotype showed up many times. This sequence joins TRBV6-1 and TRBJ1-1, with TRBD1 matching 7 bases. The CDR3 is 14 residues long. The V and J ends lost 5 bases and 4 bases, in that order; junction bases with no gene match: 7. Germline V gene data show CDR1 as MNHNS and CDR2 as SASEGT. The CDR3 DNA follows: TGTGCCAGCAGTCGACAGGGAGGTTCCACTGAAGCTTTCTTT. Translated, it gives CASSRQGGSTEAFF.

A remark on this clonotype: No conserved phenylalanine or tryptophan is present at the end of the CDR3, so a read error is the likely explanation. The DNA is left out, because the CDR3 cannot be placed on it with certainty; the CDR3 is given as TCRdb lists it. J is TRBJ2-1 and V is TRBV6-1; the tabulated D call, TRBD1, remains unverified against the DNA. Germline CDR1 MNHNS, CDR2 SASEGT. The CDR3 has 17 amino acids, counting both end residues. CDR3 residues: CASSEVQGRNSPLHFGN.

This clonotype was detected many times. The V call is TRBV19, the J call TRBJ2-5, with 12 bases fitting TRBD2. V was clipped by 4 bases and J by 2 bases; unmatched bases: 8. CDR3 size: 17 residues. CDR1 is LNHDA and CDR2 is SQIVND in the germline V gene (reference sequence). The CDR3 nucleotides read TGTGCCAGTAGTAGGGGGACTAGCGGGCGGGGGCAAGAGACCCAGTACTTC. This sequence encodes CASSRGTSGRGQETQYF.

V is TRBV12-3 or TRBV12-4 and J is TRBJ2-3, with 7 bases identical to TRBD2. Matching the DNA end better, TRBJ2-1 makes the J call doubtful. The CDR3 has 13 amino acids. CDR3 loop: CASSTRQRGEQFF. The CDR3 coding sequence is TGTGCCAGCAGTACCCGACAGCGGGGTGAGCAGTTCTTC.

CDR3 in DNA: TGTGCCAGCAGCTCACTAGCGGGACCTTCCAATGAGCAGTTCTTC. This codes for CASSSLAGPSNEQFF. This chain joins TRBV11-2 and TRBJ2-3; 10 bases are a match to TRBD2. The assigned J gene may be wrong: the sequence end matches TRBJ2-1 better. Germline V lookup: CDR1 SGHAT, CDR2 FQNNGV. The CDR3 totals 15 residues.

The rearrangement links TRBV5-3 to TRBJ2-5, with 13 bases fitting TRBD2. The DNA matches TRBJ2-7 better at its end, which makes the J call doubtful. TRBV5-3 is an ORF, and what it does is uncertain. The CDR3 contains 16 residues. For the CDR3, the DNA is TGTGCCAGCAGCACTCGGACTAGCGGGGGATCCTACGAGCAGTACTTC. This translates into CASSTRTSGGSYEQYF.

The table lists this clonotype with many counts. A read error may explain this, as a much larger clone is one base away. This rearrangement joins TRBV7-6 to TRBJ2-7; maybe TRBD2 (5 bases). V was pared by 5 bases and J by 7 bases, with 21 bases between. Germline V gene lookup returns CDR1 SGHVS and CDR2 FNYEAQ. The CDR3 covers 15 residues. The CDR3 protein is CASSLNEGWLNEQYF. CDR3 DNA: TGTGCCAGCAGCCTAAACGAGGGTTGGTTAAATGAGCAGTACTTC.

The V call is TRBV18, the J call TRBJ1-1; weak D call: TRBD1 (6 bases). Germline assignment: CDR1 KGHSH and CDR2 LQKENI. V gave up 4 bases and J gave up 4 bases, with 19 bases separating them. CDR3 length: 16 amino acids. The CDR3 region is CASSQKQGTYSTEAFF. In nucleotides, the CDR3 is TGTGCCAGCTCACAAAAGCAGGGGACGTATAGCACTGAAGCTTTCTTT.

On this clonotype: Given the absence of the conserved phenylalanine or tryptophan at the CDR3 end, a read error is likely. The DNA is left out, because the CDR3 cannot be placed on it with certainty; the CDR3 is given as TCRdb lists it. The chain combines TRBV11-2 with TRBJ2-7. The CDR3 totals 16 residues, both ends included. CDR1 and CDR2 from the germline V gene are SGHAT and FQNNGV. CDR3 region: CASSLILVNYGYTFGS.

The chain is built from TRBV7-2 and TRBJ2-7; 7 nucleotides agree with TRBD2. V was clipped by 1 base and J by 1 base; unmatched bases: 7. This CDR3 comprises 16 residues. Per the germline V gene, CDR1 is SGHTA and CDR2 is FQGNSA. CDR3 residues: CASSLGAGVRSYEQYF. The CDR3 nucleotides are TGTGCCAGCAGCTTAGGGGCGGGAGTTCGGTCCTACGAGCAGTACTTC. Complete variable domain (other parts from reference TRBV7-2 and TRBJ2-7): GAGVSQSPSNKVTEKGKDVELRCDPISGHTALYWYRQSLGQGLEFLIYFQGNSAPDKSGLPSDRFSAERTGGSVSTLTIQRTQQEDSAVYLCASSLGAGVRSYEQYFGPGTRLTVT.

V is TRBV20-1 and J is TRBJ1-2; TRBD1 might be the D (5 bases). V was clipped by 5 bases and J by 3 bases, with 16 bases between them. CDR1 is DFQATT, CDR2 SNEGSKA, per germline (reference sequence). This CDR3 has 14 amino acids. CDR3 coding DNA: TGCAGTGCTGATAGACAGACCACCGACTATGGCTACACCTTC. Translated, it gives CSADRQTTDYGYTF.

In DNA, the CDR3 is TGTGCCAGCAGCTTAGATGGTGGGAGTGGAGATACGCAGTATTTT. The encoded protein is CASSLDGGSGDTQYF. This chain uses TRBV11-2 with TRBJ2-3; the D gene is possibly TRBD2 (5 bases). Germline-derived CDR1 and CDR2 are SGHAT and FQNNGV. V lost 0 bases and J lost 5, with 12 bases in between. This CDR3 spans 15 amino acids.

The chain couples TRBV6-9 to TRBJ2-5; D is unclear. With the DNA end fitting TRBJ2-3 better, the J assignment may be wrong. The CDR3 length is 13 residues. Germline loops: CDR1 MNHGY, CDR2 SVAAGI. The CDR3 DNA sequence: TGTGCCACCGCTAGTGGGGACACAGATACGCAGTATTTT. Translation gives CATASGDTDTQYF.

This clonotype was detected only a few times. The rearrangement links TRBV11-1 to TRBJ2-3, with D possibly being TRBD2 (6 bases). Germline V CDR1 and CDR2: SGHAT, FQDESV (reference sequence). The CDR3 spans 17 residues. Trimming took 3 bases from V and 4 from J, leaving 20 bases between them. The CDR3 sequence: CASSFSYPGATADTQYF. The CDR3 DNA reads TGTGCCAGCAGCTTTTCCTATCCGGGAGCGACGGCAGATACGCAGTATTTT.

V usage is TRBV7-8 and J usage is TRBJ2-3; 12 bases are shared with TRBD2. The CDR3 covers 17 residues. The junction had 7 bases not matched to a gene; V was cut back by 3 bases and J by 3 bases. Germline values: CDR1 SGHVS, CDR2 FQNEAQ. The CDR3 spells CASSFNFGLAGTDTQYF. The DNA for the CDR3 is TGTGCCAGCAGCTTCAACTTTGGACTAGCGGGGACAGATACGCAGTATTTT.

The rearrangement links TRBV28 to TRBJ1-1; D is undetermined. From germline, CDR1 is MDHEN and CDR2 SYDVKM. V lost 9 bases and J 0 bases, leaving 11 bases between the germline ends. The CDR3 loop spans 13 amino acids. As DNA, the CDR3 is TGTGCCAGTACGACAAGTTTGAACACTGAAGCTTTCTTT. Protein product: CASTTSLNTEAFF.

The CDR3 here is CASSEYGGWGFNEQFF. The CDR3 DNA sequence: TGCGCCAGCAGTGAATATGGAGGGTGGGGTTTCAATGAGCAGTTCTTC. The rearrangement links TRBV10-2 to TRBJ2-1; possibly TRBD2 for D (6 bases). V lost 3 bases and J lost 6, with 18 bases in between. Per germline, CDR1 WSHSY and CDR2 SAAADI. This CDR3 is 16 amino acids long.

This clonotype is a singleton in its sample. The CDR3 loop reads CASSPNPGTSGPIGTQYF. The CDR3 nucleotides are TGTGCCAGCAGCCCCAATCCGGGGACTAGCGGGCCCATCGGTACGCAGTATTTT. This sequence joins TRBV7-2 and TRBJ2-3, with 12 positions matching TRBD2. V trimming: 5 bases; J trimming: 8 bases; junction bases outside the gene matches: 17. The germline V gene encodes CDR1 SGHTA and CDR2 FQGNSA. The CDR3 runs to 18 residues. The whole variable domain, filled in from reference TRBV7-2 and TRBJ2-3, reads GAGVSQSPSNKVTEKGKDVELRCDPISGHTALYWYRQSLGQGLEFLIYFQGNSAPDKSGLPSDRFSAERTGGSVSTLTIQRTQQEDSAVYLCASSPNPGTSGPIGTQYFGPGTRLTVL.

This chain connects TRBV7-3 to TRBJ2-7, with D possibly TRBD2 on 5 matching bases. Trimming removed 2 bases at V and 4 bases at J, with 9 bases between. Germline CDR1 and CDR2: SGHTA and FQGTGA. This CDR3 has 13 residues. The CDR3 DNA reads TGTGCCAGCAGCTTAGGTACGGGGTACGAGCAGTACTTC. Translated, it gives CASSLGTGYEQYF.

The chain recombines TRBV7-6 with TRBJ2-3; tentative D call: TRBD2 (5 bases). The V gene lost 0 bases and the J gene lost 5 bases, with 6 bases spanning the gap. From germline, CDR1 is SGHVS and CDR2 FNYEAQ. CDR3 size: 13 residues. In DNA, the CDR3 is TGTGCCAGCAGCTTAGCCGGGAAAGATACGCAGTATTTT. It yields the protein CASSLAGKDTQYF.

This clonotype was seen a few times. Given the absence of the conserved phenylalanine or tryptophan at the CDR3 end, a read error is likely. The DNA is left out, because the CDR3 cannot be placed on it with certainty; the CDR3 is given as TCRdb lists it. This chain joins TRBV6-6 and TRBJ2-4; whether TRBD2, the table's D call, matches the DNA was not checked. The CDR3 adds up to 8 amino acids, both ends counted. Germline V gene sequence: CDR1 MNHNY, CDR2 SVGAGI (reference sequence). The CDR3 protein is CASRWMLA.

This clonotype was observed many times. Sequence at one end of the junction differs from germline and may be a read error. The genes are TRBV27 and TRBJ2-3; 8 bases line up with TRBD1. This CDR3 spans 15 amino acids. CDR1 is MNHEY, CDR2 SMNVEV, per germline (reference sequence). The CDR3 region is CASSPVGEGTGTQYF. In DNA form, the CDR3 reads TGTGCCAGCAGTCCCGTGGGAGAGGGGACAGGTACGCAGTATTTT.

The chain couples TRBV28 to TRBJ2-1; D call uncertain. The end of the DNA is better explained by TRBJ2-7, so the J call may be wrong. The CDR3 is 12 residues long. Germline CDR1 and CDR2: MDHEN and SYDVKM. As DNA, the CDR3 is TGTGCCAGCACGGACCGGTACAATGAGCAGTACTTC. This gives the protein CASTDRYNEQYF.

There are many counts of this clonotype. The junction differs from germline at one of its ends, possibly a read error. This chain uses TRBV6-1 with TRBJ2-7; D assignment may be TRBD1 or TRBD2 (6 bases each). This CDR3 region has 14 residues. Germline values: CDR1 MNHNS, CDR2 SASEGT. The CDR3 sequence: CASSQFGSLRDTHF. The CDR3 DNA reads as TGTGCCAGCAGTCAATTCGGGTCCCTGCGGGACACCCACTTC.